The subject of this entry is one T cell receptor (beta chain). Its matching antigen is unknown. The entry originates in a study of cytotoxic CD8 clonotypes in ibrutinib-treated CLL. In the study overall: The group held more than 10 relapsed/refractory and about 15 treatment-naive patients, with 17 IGHV unmutated.

Study-wide results and caveats: Age-matched healthy donor levels were exceeded by baseline clonality, which tracked circulating CD8+ T-cell counts.

The CDR3 loop spans 17 amino acids. Trimming took off 6 bases at V and 2 bases at J, with 20 bases between the two ends. In germline, CDR1 is LGHNT, CDR2 FRNRAP. Profiled with immunoSEQ multiplex PCR; TCRdb holds only in-frame clones, not every one. The sample carries almost 45,000 clones, roughly three quarters recorded once. The material sequenced was PBMCs, taken after 12 months of ibrutinib treatment. The rearrangement links TRBV12-5 to TRBJ1-5; D possibly corresponds to TRBD1 (6 bases). The sequence was collected from a human donor with chronic lymphocytic leukemia. The CDR3 here is CASGPWLGARGNQPQHF. CDR3 coding DNA: TGTGCTAGTGGCCCCTGGTTGGGGGCGCGGGGCAATCAGCCCCAGCATTTT.